This T cell receptor (beta chain) is from a study of T cell changes during pregnancy in multiple sclerosis. Germline CDR1 is SGHNT and CDR2 is YYREEE (reference sequence). Germline trimming cut 4 bases from V and 0 bases from J; bases unmatched to any gene: 9. This CDR3 region has 18 residues. The repertoire was sequenced with immunoSEQ multiplex PCR; TCRdb's copy has only in-frame clones and lacks some. The profile shows some 31,000 clones, nearly 90% of them singletons. The chain is built from TRBV5-4 and TRBJ2-1; 11 positions match TRBD2. The specimen comprised CD8+ T cells from peripheral blood mononuclear cells, sampled in the third trimester of pregnancy. The receptor was isolated from a female donor with multiple sclerosis, enrolled in a pregnancy study. CDR3 sequence reads: CASSKLAGGHSSYNEQFF. CDR3 DNA: TGTGCCAGCAGCAAGCTAGCGGGAGGACACAGCTCCTACAATGAGCAGTTCTTC.